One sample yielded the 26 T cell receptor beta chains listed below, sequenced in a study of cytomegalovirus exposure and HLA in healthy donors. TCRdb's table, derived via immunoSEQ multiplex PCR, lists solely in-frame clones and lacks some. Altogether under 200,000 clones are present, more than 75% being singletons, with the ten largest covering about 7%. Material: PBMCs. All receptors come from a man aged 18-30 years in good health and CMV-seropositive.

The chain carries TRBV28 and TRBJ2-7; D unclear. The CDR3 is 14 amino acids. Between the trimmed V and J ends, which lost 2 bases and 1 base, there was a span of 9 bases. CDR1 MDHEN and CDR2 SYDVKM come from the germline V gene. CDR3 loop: CASSLVTESYEQYF. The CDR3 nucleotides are TGTGCCAGCAGTTTAGTGACTGAATCCTACGAGCAGTACTTC.

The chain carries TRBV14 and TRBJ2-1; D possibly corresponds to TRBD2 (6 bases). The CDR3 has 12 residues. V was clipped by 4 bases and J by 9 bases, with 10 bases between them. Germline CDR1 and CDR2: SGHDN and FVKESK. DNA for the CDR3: TGTGCCAGCAGCCTCCCTAGCGCTGAGCAGTTCTTC. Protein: CASSLPSAEQFF.

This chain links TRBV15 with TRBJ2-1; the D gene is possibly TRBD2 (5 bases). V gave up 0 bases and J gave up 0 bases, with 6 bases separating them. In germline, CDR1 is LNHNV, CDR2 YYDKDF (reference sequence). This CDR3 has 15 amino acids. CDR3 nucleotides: TGTGCCACCAGCAGAGACGGGAACTCCTACAATGAGCAGTTCTTC. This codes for CATSRDGNSYNEQFF.

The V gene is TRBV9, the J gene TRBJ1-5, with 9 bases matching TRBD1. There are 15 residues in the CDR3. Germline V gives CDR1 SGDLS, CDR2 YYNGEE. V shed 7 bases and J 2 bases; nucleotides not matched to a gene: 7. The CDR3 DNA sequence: TGTGCCAGCTCGTGGACAGGGGAAGGCAATCAGCCCCAGCATTTT. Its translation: CASSWTGEGNQPQHF.

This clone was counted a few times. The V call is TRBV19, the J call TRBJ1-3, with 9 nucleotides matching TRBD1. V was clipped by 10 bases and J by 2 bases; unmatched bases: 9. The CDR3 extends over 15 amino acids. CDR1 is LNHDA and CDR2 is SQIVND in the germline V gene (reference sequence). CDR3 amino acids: CATMTGGNTGNTIYF. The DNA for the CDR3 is TGTGCCACTATGACAGGGGGGAATACTGGAAACACCATATATTTT.

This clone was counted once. This CDR3 reads CASRPGQGSGYTF. In nucleotides, the CDR3 is TGTGCCAGCAGGCCGGGACAGGGCAGCGGCTACACCTTC. V is TRBV28 and J is TRBJ1-2; the match to TRBD1 covers 9 bases. The CDR3 sequence is 13 residues long. From germline, CDR1 is MDHEN and CDR2 SYDVKM. V shed 6 bases and J 8 bases; nucleotides not matched to a gene: 7.

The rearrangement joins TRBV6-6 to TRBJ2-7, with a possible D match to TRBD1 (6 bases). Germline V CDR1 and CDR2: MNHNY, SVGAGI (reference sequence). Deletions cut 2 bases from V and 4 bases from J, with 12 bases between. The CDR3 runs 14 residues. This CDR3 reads CASSYLRGTYEQYF. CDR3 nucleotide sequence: TGTGCCAGCAGTTACCTCAGGGGAACGTACGAGCAGTACTTC.

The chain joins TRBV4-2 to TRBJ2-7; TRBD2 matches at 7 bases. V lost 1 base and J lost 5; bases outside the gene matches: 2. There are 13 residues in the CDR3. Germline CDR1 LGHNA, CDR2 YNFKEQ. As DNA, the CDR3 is TGTGCCAGCAGCCAAGGGACTAGTGACGAGCAGTACTTC. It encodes CASSQGTSDEQYF.

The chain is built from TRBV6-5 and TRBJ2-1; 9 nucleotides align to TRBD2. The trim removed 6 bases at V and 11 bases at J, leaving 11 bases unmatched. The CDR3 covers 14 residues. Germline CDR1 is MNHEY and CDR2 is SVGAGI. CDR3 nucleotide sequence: TGTGCCAGCAGCCTCGGGAGCGGGAGGTCTAAGCAGTTCTTC. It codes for CASSLGSGRSKQFF.

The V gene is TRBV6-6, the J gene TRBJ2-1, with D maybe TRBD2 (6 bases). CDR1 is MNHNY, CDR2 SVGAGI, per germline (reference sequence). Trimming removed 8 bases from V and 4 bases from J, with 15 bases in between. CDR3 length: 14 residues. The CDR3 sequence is CASSRWREYNEQFF. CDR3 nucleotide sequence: TGTGCCAGCTCCCGTTGGAGGGAGTACAATGAGCAGTTCTTC.

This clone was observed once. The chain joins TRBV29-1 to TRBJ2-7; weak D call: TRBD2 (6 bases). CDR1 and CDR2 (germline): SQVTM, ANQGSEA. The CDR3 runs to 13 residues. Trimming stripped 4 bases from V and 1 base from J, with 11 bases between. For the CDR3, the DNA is TGCAGCGTTGGGGGGGTGGGTTCCTACGAGCAGTACTTC. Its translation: CSVGGVGSYEQYF.

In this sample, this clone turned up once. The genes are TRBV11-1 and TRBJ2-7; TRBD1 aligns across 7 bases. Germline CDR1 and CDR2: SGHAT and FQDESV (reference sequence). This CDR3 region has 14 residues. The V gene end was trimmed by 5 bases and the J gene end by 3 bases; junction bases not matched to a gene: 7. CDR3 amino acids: CASSLTGTDYEQYF. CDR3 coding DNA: TGTGCCAGCAGCCTAACCGGGACAGACTACGAGCAGTACTTC.

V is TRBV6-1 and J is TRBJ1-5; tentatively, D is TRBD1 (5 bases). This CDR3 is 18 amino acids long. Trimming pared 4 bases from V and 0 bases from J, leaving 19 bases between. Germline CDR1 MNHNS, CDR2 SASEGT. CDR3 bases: TGTGCCAGCAGTGTGATCCAGGGTGGGGGGTATAGCAATCAGCCCCAGCATTTT. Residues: CASSVIQGGGYSNQPQHF.

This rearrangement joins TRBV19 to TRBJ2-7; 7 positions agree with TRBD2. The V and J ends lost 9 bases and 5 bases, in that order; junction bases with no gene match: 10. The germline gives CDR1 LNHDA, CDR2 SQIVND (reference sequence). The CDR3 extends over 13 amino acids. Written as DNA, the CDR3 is TGTGCCAGCCGCGGCGGGAGTCCCCACGAGCAGTACTTC. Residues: CASRGGSPHEQYF.

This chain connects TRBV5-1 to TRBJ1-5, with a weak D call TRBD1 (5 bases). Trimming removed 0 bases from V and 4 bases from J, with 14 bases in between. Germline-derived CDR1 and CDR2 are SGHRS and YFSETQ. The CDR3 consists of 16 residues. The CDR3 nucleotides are TGCGCCAGCAGCTTGGCCGGCGGGGCGGAGAATCAGCCCCAGCATTTT. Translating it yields CASSLAGGAENQPQHF.

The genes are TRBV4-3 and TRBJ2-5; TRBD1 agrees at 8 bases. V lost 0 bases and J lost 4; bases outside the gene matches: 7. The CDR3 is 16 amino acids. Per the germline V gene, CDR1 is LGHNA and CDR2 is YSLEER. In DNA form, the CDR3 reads TGCGCCAGCAGCCAAGATTTGACAGGGGTAGGAGAGACCCAGTACTTC. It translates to CASSQDLTGVGETQYF.

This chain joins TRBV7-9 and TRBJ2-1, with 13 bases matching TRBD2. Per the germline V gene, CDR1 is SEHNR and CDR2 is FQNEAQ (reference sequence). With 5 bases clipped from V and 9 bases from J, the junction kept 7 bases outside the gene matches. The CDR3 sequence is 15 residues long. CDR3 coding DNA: TGTGCCAGCAGCCCTAGACTAGCGGGAGGTATTGAGCAGTTCTTC. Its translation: CASSPRLAGGIEQFF. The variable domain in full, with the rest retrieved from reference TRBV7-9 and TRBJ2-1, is DTGVSQNPRHKITKRGQNVTFRCDPISEHNRLYWYRQTLGQGPEFLTYFQNEAQLEKSRLLSDRFSAERPKGSFSTLEIQRTEQGDSAMYLCASSPRLAGGIEQFFGPGTRLTVL.

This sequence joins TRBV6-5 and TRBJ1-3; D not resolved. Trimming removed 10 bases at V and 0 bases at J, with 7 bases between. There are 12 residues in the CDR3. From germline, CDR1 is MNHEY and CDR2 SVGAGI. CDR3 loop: CATTSSGNTIYF. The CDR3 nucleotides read TGTGCCACAACTAGCTCTGGAAACACCATATATTTT.

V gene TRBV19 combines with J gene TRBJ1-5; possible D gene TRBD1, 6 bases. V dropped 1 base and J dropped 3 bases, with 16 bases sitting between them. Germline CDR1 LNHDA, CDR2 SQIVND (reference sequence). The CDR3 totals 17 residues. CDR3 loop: CASSIVAGAGNNQPQHF. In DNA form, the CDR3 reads TGTGCCAGTAGTATAGTTGCAGGGGCCGGTAACAATCAGCCCCAGCATTTT.

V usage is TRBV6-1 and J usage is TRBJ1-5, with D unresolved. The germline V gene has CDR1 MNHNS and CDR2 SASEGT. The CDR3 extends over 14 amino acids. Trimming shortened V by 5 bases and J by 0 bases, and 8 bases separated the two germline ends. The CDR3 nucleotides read TGTGCCAGCAGTCGAACAGTTAGCAATCAGCCCCAGCATTTT. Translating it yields CASSRTVSNQPQHF.

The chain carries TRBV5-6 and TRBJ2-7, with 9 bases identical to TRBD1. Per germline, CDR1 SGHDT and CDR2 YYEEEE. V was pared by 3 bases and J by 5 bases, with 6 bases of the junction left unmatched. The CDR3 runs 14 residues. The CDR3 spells CASSYGTGFNEQYF. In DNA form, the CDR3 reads TGTGCCAGCAGCTACGGGACAGGGTTCAACGAGCAGTACTTC.

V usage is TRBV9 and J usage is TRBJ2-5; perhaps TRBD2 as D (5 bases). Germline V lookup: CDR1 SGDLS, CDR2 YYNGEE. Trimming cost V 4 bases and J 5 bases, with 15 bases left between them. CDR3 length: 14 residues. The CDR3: CASSPRPSGETQYF. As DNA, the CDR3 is TGTGCCAGCAGCCCCCGACCCTCGGGGGAGACCCAGTACTTC.

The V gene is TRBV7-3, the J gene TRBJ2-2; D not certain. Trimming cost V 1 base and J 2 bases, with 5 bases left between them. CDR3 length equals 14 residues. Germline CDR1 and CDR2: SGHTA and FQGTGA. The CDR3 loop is CASSLNSNTGELFF. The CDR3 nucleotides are TGTGCCAGCAGCTTAAACAGTAACACCGGGGAGCTGTTTTTT.

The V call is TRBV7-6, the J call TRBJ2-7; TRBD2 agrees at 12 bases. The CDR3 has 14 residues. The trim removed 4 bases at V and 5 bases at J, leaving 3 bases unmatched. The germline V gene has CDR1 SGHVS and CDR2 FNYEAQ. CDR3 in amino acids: CASSSGLAGNEQYF. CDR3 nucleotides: TGTGCCAGCAGCTCCGGACTAGCGGGAAACGAGCAGTACTTC.

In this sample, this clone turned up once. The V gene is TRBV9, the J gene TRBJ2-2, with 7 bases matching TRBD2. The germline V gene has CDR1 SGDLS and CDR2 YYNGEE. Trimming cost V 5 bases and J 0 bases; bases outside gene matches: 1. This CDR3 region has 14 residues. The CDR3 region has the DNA TGTGCCAGCAGACTAGCGCCGAACACCGGGGAGCTGTTTTTT. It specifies CASRLAPNTGELFF.

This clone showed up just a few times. The CDR3 nucleotides read TGTGCCAGCAGCTTCAGGGGGCGGGAGACCCAGTACTTC. It codes for CASSFRGRETQYF. V is TRBV5-4 and J is TRBJ2-5, with 8 positions matching TRBD1. The CDR3 covers 13 residues. J lost 5 bases, V lost 2 bases, and 2 bases had no gene match. Germline V gives CDR1 SGHNT, CDR2 YYREEE (reference sequence).